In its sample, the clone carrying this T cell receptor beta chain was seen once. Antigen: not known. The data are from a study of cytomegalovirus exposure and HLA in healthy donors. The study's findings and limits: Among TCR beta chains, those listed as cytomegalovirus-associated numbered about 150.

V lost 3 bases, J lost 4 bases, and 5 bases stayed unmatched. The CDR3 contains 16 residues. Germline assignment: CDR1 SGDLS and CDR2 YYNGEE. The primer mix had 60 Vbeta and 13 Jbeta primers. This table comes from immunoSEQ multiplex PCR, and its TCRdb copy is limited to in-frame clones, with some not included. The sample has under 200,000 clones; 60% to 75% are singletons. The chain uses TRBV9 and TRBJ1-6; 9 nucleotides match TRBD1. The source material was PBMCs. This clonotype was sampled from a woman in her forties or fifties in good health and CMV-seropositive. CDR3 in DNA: TGTGCCAGCAGCGACCGGGACAGGGCGTATAATTCACCCCTCCACTTT. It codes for CASSDRDRAYNSPLHF. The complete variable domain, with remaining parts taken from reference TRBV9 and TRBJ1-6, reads DSGVTQTPKHLITATGQRVTLRCSPRSGDLSVYWYQQSLDQGLQFLIQYYNGEERAKGNILERFSAQQFPDLHSELNLSSLELGDSALYFCASSDRDRAYNSPLHFGNGTRLTVT.